This T cell receptor (beta chain) came from a study of T cells in Graves' hyperthyroidism and ophthalmopathy. Study as a whole: Peripheral blood was collected at initial diagnosis, before any treatment.

General observations from the study: Most thyroid clonotypes expanded above 0.001 were also detected in blood.

Points on this clonotype: Its specificity is unknown.

Germline values: CDR1 MNHNS, CDR2 SASEGT. The CDR3 sequence is 23 residues long. V was clipped by 2 bases and J by 3 bases; unmatched bases: 30. Authors of the study amplified TCR beta CDR3 regions from RNA transcripts. The primer set for the first-round RT-PCR of the TCR CDR3 was HTBI. Each CDR3 protein is one row after TCRdb ran MiXCR on the multiplex PCR reads. The table lists some 600,000 distinct CDR3 sequences, roughly 14% of them singletons, with more than 4.5% in the top ten. Hyperthyroidism was newly diagnosed in patients aged 18 to 65 (duration under 2 months). The rearrangement joins TRBV6-1 to TRBJ1-2; 7 bases map to TRBD1. Sequenced sample: blood. This clonotype was sampled from a woman aged 25 to 39 with Graves' hyperthyroidism that later progressed to Graves' ophthalmopathy. This CDR3 is CASSERFETGSLQVYYGYYGYTF. The CDR3 DNA sequence: TGTGCCAGCAGTGAACGGTTTGAGACAGGGAGTCTACAAGTCTACTATGGCTACTATGGCTACACCTTC.